This T cell receptor (beta chain) was obtained from a study of human T cells and chemical hapten exposure. The time point was: pre-sensitization, week 0. Treatment indicated: therapeutic diphenylcyclopropenone sensitization with weekly scalp DPC. This CDR3 region has 15 residues. Germline loops: CDR1 SGHDT, CDR2 YYEEEE. After removal of 2 bases from V and 3 bases from J, the junction contained 5 bases not matched to a gene. Each CDR3 protein gets one entry after TCRdb re-called the RACE reads with MiXCR. The sample holds about 380,000 distinct CDR3 sequences, approximately 5.1% seen once. At least ten counts were recorded for this clonotype.

The V and J genes are TRBV5-6 and TRBJ2-3; 8 nucleotides agree with TRBD2. Sequencing was performed on whole blood, taken in connection with sensitization to the hapten diphenylcyclopropenone (DPC). This TCR was sampled from a woman in her 50s with alopecia areata. Some clones in this sample may be carry-over from other donors' samples. The CDR3 region is CASSFDSGVTDTQYF. The CDR3, as DNA: TGTGCCAGCAGCTTTGATAGCGGGGTGACAGATACGCAGTATTTT.